Reported below is one T cell receptor (beta chain). The CDR3 has 17 residues. V gave up 4 bases and J gave up 8 bases; unmatched junction bases: 17. The V gene's germline CDR1 is SGHVS and CDR2 FQNEAQ. This sample is drawn from a study of blood T cell repertoires in COVID-19. Study context: The United States, Italy and Spain were the sources of the acute and convalescent COVID-19 samples.

Study processing details: Estimates of nucleated cell counts were drawn from the amplification of reference gene primers. Data came from immunoSEQ multiplex PCR; TCRdb stores just in-frame clones and leaves some out. V, J and clone size are those of that table, while D and trimming were read from the DNA. This table has approximately 220,000 clones, approximately 88% appearing once. Sequences were obtained from peripheral blood. The origin of this receptor is a man aged 35 to 55 with acute or convalescent COVID-19. The chain employs TRBV7-8 and TRBJ1-2; TRBD1 agrees at 9 bases. The CDR3 DNA sequence: TGTGCCAGCAGCTCCGGGACAGGGAGGGCCCTAACTGGGGGCTACACCTTC. Protein sequence: CASSSGTGRALTGGYTF.